This is a list of T cell receptor beta chains from one sample in a study of CD8 T cells in ankylosing spondylitis. MiXCR, applied by TCRdb to the 5' RACE reads, yields one record per CDR3 protein. This sample has about 190,000 distinct CDR3 sequences; 10% to 15% occur once, and the top ten carry 8% to 13%. Material: blood, either unsorted or a sorted T cell fraction (not recorded which). The receptor set was obtained from a female donor with ankylosing spondylitis or in good health (not recorded which). Both conserved end residues are part of each CDR3. Clone size is shown for a subset of rows, as once, few, many or a class of expanded clone.

v_gene: TRBV6-5
abundance: -
j_gene: TRBJ1-3
CDR3aa: CASTFGGSGNTIYF

v_gene: TRBV30
abundance: many
j_gene: TRBJ2-6
CDR3aa: CAWRDRGSSGANVLTF

v_gene: TRBV7-9
abundance: few
j_gene: TRBJ2-1
CDR3aa: CASGQRNEQFF

v_gene: TRBV3-1
abundance: many
j_gene: TRBJ2-5
CDR3aa: CASSQRERTQYF

v_gene: TRBV7-9
abundance: -
j_gene: TRBJ2-6
CDR3aa: CASNPSGANVLTF

v_gene: TRBV11-2
abundance: many
j_gene: TRBJ2-1
CDR3aa: CASSLADSNEQFF

v_gene: TRBV25-1
abundance: few
j_gene: TRBJ2-7
CDR3aa: CASSARTGGTYEQYF

v_gene: TRBV20-1
abundance: -
j_gene: TRBJ2-6
CDR3aa: CSAMNSGANVLTF

v_gene: TRBV6-4
abundance: many
j_gene: TRBJ2-1
CDR3aa: CASSDRAGVPNEQFF

v_gene: TRBV5-1
abundance: -
j_gene: TRBJ2-3
CDR3aa: CASSLVGGYTDTQYF

v_gene: TRBV27
abundance: -
j_gene: TRBJ2-5
CDR3aa: CASSSLGTVQETQYF

v_gene: TRBV24-1
abundance: many
j_gene: TRBJ2-7
CDR3aa: CATSRAGAIHEQYF

v_gene: TRBV20-1
abundance: many
j_gene: TRBJ2-1
CDR3aa: CARQTLNSGYNEQFF

v_gene: TRBV6-2/TRBV6-3
abundance: -
j_gene: TRBJ2-7
CDR3aa: CASGPPVGYEQYF

v_gene: TRBV12-3/TRBV12-4
abundance: many
j_gene: TRBJ2-3
CDR3aa: CASSLSGGGTDTQYF

v_gene: TRBV5-1
abundance: few
j_gene: TRBJ2-3
CDR3aa: CASSLSVAGGRRDTQYF

v_gene: TRBV12-3/TRBV12-4
abundance: -
j_gene: TRBJ1-2
CDR3aa: CASSARQGRVGGYTF

v_gene: TRBV7-3
abundance: few
j_gene: TRBJ2-1
CDR3aa: CASSLTTGTEQFF

v_gene: TRBV7-8
abundance: many
j_gene: TRBJ2-7
CDR3aa: CASSLAENRYEQYF

v_gene: TRBV19
abundance: -
j_gene: TRBJ2-1
CDR3aa: CASMRDLYNEQFF

v_gene: TRBV15
abundance: -
j_gene: TRBJ1-6
CDR3aa: CATSRVGGRTSNSPLHF

v_gene: TRBV5-1
abundance: many
j_gene: TRBJ2-7
CDR3aa: CASSAGRSSYEQYF

v_gene: TRBV6-5
abundance: -
j_gene: TRBJ1-5
CDR3aa: CASRQGEQPQHF

v_gene: TRBV7-2
abundance: many
j_gene: TRBJ2-3
CDR3aa: CASSLARWNTQYF

v_gene: TRBV13
abundance: few
j_gene: TRBJ2-1
CDR3aa: CASGTGTSYNEQFF

v_gene: TRBV9
abundance: many
j_gene: TRBJ1-1
CDR3aa: CASSLNGPEAFF

v_gene: TRBV6-4
abundance: many
j_gene: TRBJ2-1
CDR3aa: CASSDIGTSGYNEQFF

v_gene: TRBV6-2/TRBV6-3
abundance: many
j_gene: TRBJ1-1
CDR3aa: CASSRDRGNTEAFF

v_gene: TRBV29-1
abundance: large
j_gene: TRBJ2-7
CDR3aa: CSVVEEQYF

v_gene: TRBV7-3
abundance: many
j_gene: TRBJ2-1
CDR3aa: CASSLILAAYNEQFF

v_gene: TRBV21-1
abundance: few
j_gene: TRBJ2-1
CDR3aa: CAGGPAGGPHSYYNEQFF

v_gene: TRBV7-2
abundance: many
j_gene: TRBJ1-1
CDR3aa: CASRTQENTEAFF

v_gene: TRBV20-1
abundance: few
j_gene: TRBJ2-1
CDR3aa: CSASSGRAIEQFF

v_gene: TRBV10-3
abundance: few
j_gene: TRBJ2-1
CDR3aa: CAISPGLAGEGSYNEQFF

v_gene: TRBV7-3
abundance: many
j_gene: TRBJ1-2
CDR3aa: CASSLDRSYGYTF

v_gene: TRBV6-5
abundance: few
j_gene: TRBJ2-6
CDR3aa: CASSYSIVAGANVLTF

v_gene: TRBV20-1
abundance: many
j_gene: TRBJ2-5
CDR3aa: CSARWGLAGGRETQYF

v_gene: TRBV20-1
abundance: -
j_gene: TRBJ2-3
CDR3aa: CSGRQGQISADTQYF

v_gene: TRBV12-3/TRBV12-4
abundance: many
j_gene: TRBJ1-1
CDR3aa: CASSLVNFGPMNTEAFF

v_gene: TRBV12-3/TRBV12-4
abundance: many
j_gene: TRBJ1-4
CDR3aa: CASSLRSIGEKLFF

v_gene: TRBV10-3
abundance: -
j_gene: TRBJ1-2
CDR3aa: CAISGTGESGYTF

v_gene: TRBV6-1
abundance: few
j_gene: TRBJ2-7
CDR3aa: CASTERLAVGHEQYF

v_gene: TRBV12-3/TRBV12-4
abundance: many
j_gene: TRBJ2-2
CDR3aa: CASSPPPNTGELFF

v_gene: TRBV21-1
abundance: many
j_gene: TRBJ2-5
CDR3aa: CASSKYLETQYF

v_gene: TRBV6-5
abundance: many
j_gene: TRBJ2-5
CDR3aa: CASSYGGPQETQYF

v_gene: TRBV20-1
abundance: -
j_gene: TRBJ2-3
CDR3aa: CSAGQGARADTQYF

v_gene: TRBV3-1
abundance: -
j_gene: TRBJ2-1
CDR3aa: CASTQFAAGTPFYNEQFF